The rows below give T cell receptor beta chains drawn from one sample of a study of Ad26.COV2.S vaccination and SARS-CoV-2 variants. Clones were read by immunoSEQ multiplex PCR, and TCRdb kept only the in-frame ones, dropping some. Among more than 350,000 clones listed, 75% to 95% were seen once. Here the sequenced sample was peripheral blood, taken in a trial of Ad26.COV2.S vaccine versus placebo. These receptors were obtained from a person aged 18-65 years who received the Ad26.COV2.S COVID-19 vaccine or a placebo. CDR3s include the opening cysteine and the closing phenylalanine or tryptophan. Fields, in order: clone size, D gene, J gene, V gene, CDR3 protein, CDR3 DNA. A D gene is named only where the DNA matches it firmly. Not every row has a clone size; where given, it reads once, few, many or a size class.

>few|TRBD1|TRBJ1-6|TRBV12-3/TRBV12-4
CASSRGQAVHF
TGTGCCAGCAGCCGGGGACAGGCCGTCCACTTT
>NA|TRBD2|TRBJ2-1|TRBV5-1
CASRIGTSAYNEQFF
TGCGCCAGCAGAATAGGGACTAGCGCCTACAATGAGCAGTTCTTC
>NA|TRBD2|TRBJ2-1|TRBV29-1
CSVDRRLAGNEQFF
TGCAGCGTTGACCGACGGCTAGCGGGAAATGAGCAGTTCTTC
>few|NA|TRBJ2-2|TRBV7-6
CASSPSNTGELFF
TGTGCCAGCAGCCCATCTAACACCGGGGAGCTGTTTTTT
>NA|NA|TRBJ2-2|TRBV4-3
CASSPSGYANTGELFF
TGCGCCAGCAGCCCGAGTGGGTACGCGAACACCGGGGAGCTGTTTTTT
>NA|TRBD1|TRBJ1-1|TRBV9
CASSAGQGAFTEAFF
TGTGCCAGCAGCGCGGGACAGGGGGCCTTCACTGAAGCTTTCTTT
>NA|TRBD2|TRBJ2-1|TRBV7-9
CASSSPQRTSSYNEQFF
TGTGCCAGCAGCTCGCCGCAAAGGACTAGTTCCTACAATGAGCAGTTCTTC
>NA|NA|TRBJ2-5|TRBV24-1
CATSDFRGFETQYF
TGTGCCACCAGTGATTTCAGGGGATTTGAGACCCAGTACTTC
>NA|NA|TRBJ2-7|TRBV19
CASSHDSSYEQYF
TGTGCCAGTAGTCACGACTCGAGCTACGAGCAGTACTTC
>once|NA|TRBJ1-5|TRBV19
CASINQPQHF
TGTGCCAGTATTAATCAGCCCCAGCATTTT
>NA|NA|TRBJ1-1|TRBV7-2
CASSLVAGANTEAFF
TGTGCCAGCAGCTTAGTGGCAGGGGCTAACACTGAAGCTTTCTTT
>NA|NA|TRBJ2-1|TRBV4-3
CASSQTTAGVSWHEQFF
TGCGCCAGCAGCCAAACCACCGCAGGGGTGTCCTGGCATGAGCAGTTCTTC
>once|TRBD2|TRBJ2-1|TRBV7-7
CASSLRREAYNEQFF
TGTGCCAGCAGCTTAAGGCGGGAGGCCTACAATGAGCAGTTCTTC
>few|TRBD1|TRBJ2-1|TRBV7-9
CASSPGTGEVDEQFF
TGTGCCAGCAGCCCAGGGACAGGGGAGGTTGATGAGCAGTTCTTC
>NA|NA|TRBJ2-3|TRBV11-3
CASSLGQGPGTDTQYF
TGTGCCAGCAGCTTAGGGCAGGGGCCGGGAACAGATACGCAGTATTTT
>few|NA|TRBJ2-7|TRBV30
CAWSLLGVHEQYF
TGTGCCTGGAGTTTATTAGGGGTCCACGAGCAGTACTTC
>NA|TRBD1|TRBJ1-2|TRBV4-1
CASRSAPGTGDGYTF
TGCGCCAGCAGATCCGCTCCCGGGACAGGGGATGGCTACACCTTC
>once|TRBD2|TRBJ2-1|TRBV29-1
CSVVVGGRPQFF
TGCAGCGTTGTGGTCGGCGGGAGGCCACAGTTCTTC
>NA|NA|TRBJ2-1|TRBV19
CASNHRVGRDEQFF
TGTGCCAGTAATCACAGGGTGGGCAGGGACGAGCAGTTCTTC
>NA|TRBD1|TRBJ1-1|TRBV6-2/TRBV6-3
CASSRGTVSTEAFF
TGTGCCAGCAGCCGAGGGACAGTCTCTACGGAAGCTTTCTTT
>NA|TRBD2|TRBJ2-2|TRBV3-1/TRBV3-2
CASRHAPGLAGRGELFF
TGTGCCAGCAGGCATGCCCCCGGGCTAGCGGGAAGAGGGGAGCTGTTTTTT
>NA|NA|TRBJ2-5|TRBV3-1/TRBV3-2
CASSQDAEGYMGTQYF
TGTGCCAGCAGCCAAGATGCGGAGGGGTATATGGGGACCCAGTACTTC
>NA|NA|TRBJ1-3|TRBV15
CATSRDGGNGNTIYF
TGTGCCACCAGCAGAGATGGGGGGAATGGAAACACCATATATTTT
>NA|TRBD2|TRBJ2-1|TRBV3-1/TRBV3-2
CASSPGLLAGRNEQFF
TGTGCCAGCAGCCCCGGGTTACTAGCGGGTAGAAATGAGCAGTTCTTC
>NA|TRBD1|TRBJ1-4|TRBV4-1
CASSQAPSQGPNEKLFF
TGCGCCAGCAGCCAAGCTCCTTCACAGGGGCCTAATGAAAAACTGTTTTTT
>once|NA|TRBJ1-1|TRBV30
CAWMPSTTEAFF
TGTGCCTGGATGCCATCCACCACTGAAGCTTTCTTT
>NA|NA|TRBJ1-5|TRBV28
CASSLTRVAQPQHF
TGTGCCAGCAGTTTAACGCGCGTGGCCCAGCCCCAGCATTTT
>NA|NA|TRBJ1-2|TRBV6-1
CASSEGVGGNYGYTF
TGTGCCAGCAGTGAAGGGGTGGGAGGAAACTATGGCTACACCTTC
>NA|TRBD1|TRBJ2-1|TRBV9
CASSTGTANYNEQFF
TGTGCCAGCAGCACCGGGACAGCTAATTACAATGAGCAGTTCTTC
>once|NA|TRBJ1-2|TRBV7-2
CASSLASLGRGNYGYTF
TGTGCCAGCAGCTTAGCGTCGCTCGGTAGGGGAAACTATGGCTACACCTTC
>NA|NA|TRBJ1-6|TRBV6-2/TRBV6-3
CASSRGVHNSPLHF
TGTGCCAGCAGCCGAGGGGTCCATAATTCACCCCTCCACTTT
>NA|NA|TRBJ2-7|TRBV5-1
CASSPVGTSVGYEQYF
TGCGCCAGCAGCCCGGTAGGGACCTCAGTGGGCTACGAGCAGTACTTC
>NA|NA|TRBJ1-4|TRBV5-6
CASSSFRDTNEKLFF
TGTGCCAGCAGCTCATTCCGGGACACCAATGAAAAACTGTTTTTT
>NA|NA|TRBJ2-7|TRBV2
CASRRDLQRDEQYF
TGTGCCAGCAGGAGGGACCTTCAGAGGGACGAGCAGTACTTC
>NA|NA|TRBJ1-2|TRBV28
CASSLEGYGYTF
TGTGCCAGCAGTTTGGAGGGGTATGGCTACACCTTC
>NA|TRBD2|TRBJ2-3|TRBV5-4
CASSVGLADRADTQYF
TGTGCCAGCAGCGTCGGACTAGCGGATAGGGCAGATACGCAGTATTTT